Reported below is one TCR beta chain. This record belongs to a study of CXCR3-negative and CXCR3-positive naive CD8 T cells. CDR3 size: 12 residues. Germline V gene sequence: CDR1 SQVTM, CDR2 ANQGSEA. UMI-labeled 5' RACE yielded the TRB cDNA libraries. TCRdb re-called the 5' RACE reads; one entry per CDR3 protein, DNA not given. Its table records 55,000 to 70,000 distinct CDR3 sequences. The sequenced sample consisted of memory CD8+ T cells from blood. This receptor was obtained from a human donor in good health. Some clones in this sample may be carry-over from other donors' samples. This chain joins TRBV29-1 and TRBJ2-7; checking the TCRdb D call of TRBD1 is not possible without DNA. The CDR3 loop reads CSFGTGSYEQYF.